The entry below describes one T cell receptor (beta chain). This entry belongs to a study of T cell changes during pregnancy in multiple sclerosis. The germline CDR1 and CDR2 sequences are MNHEY and SMNVEV (reference sequence). CDR3 length equals 15 residues. V was trimmed by 3 bases and J by 4 bases, leaving 13 bases between them. Profiled with immunoSEQ multiplex PCR; TCRdb holds only in-frame clones, not every one. The sample has about 73,000 clones, almost 90% seen once; the top ten hold over 7.5%. Specimen: peripheral blood, collected after pregnancy. The TCR sequence derives from a female donor in good health, enrolled as a control in a pregnancy study. This chain uses TRBV27 with TRBJ2-1; perhaps TRBD1 as D (6 bases). The CDR3 spells CASSFGAGVYNEQFF. Here the CDR3 DNA reads TGTGCCAGCAGTTTCGGGGCAGGGGTATACAATGAGCAGTTCTTC.